This passage covers 11 T cell receptor beta chains from one sample sequenced in a study of blood T cell repertoires in COVID-19. The assay was immunoSEQ multiplex PCR, and TCRdb's table has in-frame clones only and misses some. Among approximately 330,000 clones listed, around 91% were seen once. Material: peripheral blood. These receptors originate from a woman aged 40 to 55 with COVID-19, enrolled during active disease.

The chain links TRBV19 to TRBJ2-3; maybe TRBD1 (6 bases). Germline V gene lookup returns CDR1 LNHDA and CDR2 SQIVND (reference sequence). CDR3 length: 14 amino acids. V gave up 7 bases and J gave up 1 base, with 12 bases separating them. CDR3 DNA sequence: TGTGCCAGTAACCGGGACATGGGCACAGATACGCAGTATTTT. This sequence encodes CASNRDMGTDTQYF. Using reference TRBV19 and TRBJ2-3 for the parts outside the CDR3, the full variable domain is DGGITQSPKYLFRKEGQNVTLSCEQNLNHDAMYWYRQDPGQGLRLIYYSQIVNDFQKGDIAEGYSVSREKKESFPLTVTSAQKNPTAFYLCASNRDMGTDTQYFGPGTRLTVL.

This clone was counted between two and nine times. The rearrangement links TRBV6-5 to TRBJ1-1, with TRBD1 identical over 8 bases. The CDR3 is made up of 12 amino acids. Unmatched junction bases numbered 4, after V lost 2 bases and J lost 11 bases. The germline gives CDR1 MNHEY, CDR2 SVGAGI. CDR3 DNA sequence: TGTGCCAGCAGTTACCGGACAGGGTTGGCTTTCTTT. Its protein product is CASSYRTGLAFF.

The V and J genes are TRBV6-2 or TRBV6-3 and TRBJ2-7; 7 bases line up with TRBD1. This CDR3 contains 16 residues. Germline V gene sequence: CDR1 MNHEY, CDR2 SVGEGT. V trimming: 2 bases; J trimming: 2 bases; junction bases outside the gene matches: 9. The CDR3 protein is CASSYPGTVKPYEQYF. The CDR3 nucleotides read TGTGCCAGCAGTTACCCCGGGACAGTAAAACCCTACGAGCAGTACTTC.

The chain carries TRBV5-4 and TRBJ1-2, with D maybe TRBD1 (5 bases). The germline gives CDR1 SGHNT, CDR2 YYREEE (reference sequence). The CDR3 totals 14 residues. Trimming removed 0 bases from V and 4 bases from J, with 10 bases in between. The CDR3 is CASSLEGFGYGYTF. The DNA of the CDR3 is TGTGCCAGCAGCTTGGAGGGGTTCGGCTATGGCTACACCTTC.

The chain recombines TRBV29-1 with TRBJ2-7, with TRBD1 matching 8 bases. The V gene end was trimmed by 6 bases and the J gene end by 2 bases; junction bases not matched to a gene: 6. Germline V gene sequence: CDR1 SQVTM, CDR2 ANQGSEA. The CDR3 has 13 residues. The CDR3 loop reads CSVQRTGPYEQYF. The CDR3 region has the DNA TGCAGCGTCCAGCGGACAGGGCCCTACGAGCAGTACTTC.

V gene TRBV19 combines with J gene TRBJ1-2, with 7 bases that match TRBD1. Germline V gene sequence: CDR1 LNHDA, CDR2 SQIVND (reference sequence). This CDR3 region has 15 residues. J was trimmed by 4 bases and V by 5 bases; bases with no gene match: 10. The CDR3 sequence: CASSPALQGTYGYTF. In nucleotides, the CDR3 is TGTGCCAGTAGTCCCGCCTTACAGGGGACCTATGGCTACACCTTC.

V gene TRBV19 combines with J gene TRBJ1-1; a weak D match, TRBD1 (5 bases). This CDR3 spans 15 amino acids. CDR1 LNHDA and CDR2 SQIVND come from the germline V gene (reference sequence). Trimming took off 1 base at V and 1 base at J, with 10 bases between the two ends. CDR3: CASSIVPGSNTEAFF. Written as DNA, the CDR3 is TGTGCCAGTAGTATAGTCCCAGGGTCGAACACTGAAGCTTTCTTT.

The J gene is TRBJ1-3, the V gene TRBV7-6; maybe TRBD1 (6 bases). V was cut by 2 bases and J by 0 bases, with 14 bases left in between. Germline assignment: CDR1 SGHVS and CDR2 FNYEAQ. The CDR3 runs 17 residues. The CDR3 sequence is CASSLLMRGASGNTIYF. In DNA, the CDR3 is TGTGCCAGCAGCTTACTCATGCGGGGGGCCTCTGGAAACACCATATATTTT.

This clone was counted once. This rearrangement joins TRBV7-2 to TRBJ1-6; D is unclear. The CDR3 loop spans 14 amino acids. V lost 2 bases, J lost 10 bases, and 12 bases lay in between. The germline CDR1 and CDR2 sequences are SGHTA and FQGNSA. The CDR3: CASSLRGGDSPLHF. For the CDR3, the DNA is TGTGCCAGCAGCTTAAGAGGAGGAGACTCACCCCTCCACTTT.

The chain couples TRBV7-9 to TRBJ2-5; D is perhaps TRBD1 (5 bases). V was trimmed by 5 bases and J by 9 bases, leaving 25 bases between them. Germline assignment: CDR1 SEHNR and CDR2 FQNEAQ (reference sequence). CDR3 length: 16 amino acids. CDR3 nucleotides: TGTGCCAGCAGCCCGAATTTAAGGGGTCTCCCCGTCCCCCAGTACTTC. Protein product: CASSPNLRGLPVPQYF. Supplemented by reference TRBV7-9 and TRBJ2-5, the full variable domain reads DTGVSQNPRHKITKRGQNVTFRCDPISEHNRLYWYRQTLGQGPEFLTYFQNEAQLEKSRLLSDRFSAERPKGSFSTLEIQRTEQGDSAMYLCASSPNLRGLPVPQYFGPGTRLLVL.

V usage is TRBV12-3 or TRBV12-4 and J usage is TRBJ1-2; D is undetermined. Trimming removed 5 bases from V and 4 bases from J, with 2 bases in between. The CDR3 extends over 10 amino acids. The DNA for the CDR3 is TGTGCCAGCAGTCGCTATGGCTACACCTTC. It codes for CASSRYGYTF.